The next 22 T cell receptor beta chains were all read from a single sample in a study of human T cells and chemical hapten exposure. As to time point: healthy volunteer bleed at 6 weeks. Unfractionated whole blood was the source from which total RNA was extracted. A single record per CDR3 protein comes from TCRdb applying MiXCR to the RACE reads. The sample carries fewer than 85,000 distinct CDR3 sequences, about 9.2% recorded once. Sequenced material: whole blood. These receptors all stem from a female donor in good health. Some clones in this sample may be carry-over from other donors' samples.

This clonotype has ten or more counts. This rearrangement joins TRBV6-2 or TRBV6-3 to TRBJ1-1; D is undetermined. The CDR3 runs to 16 residues. The germline V gene has CDR1 MNHEY and CDR2 SVGEGT. The V gene lost 7 bases and the J gene lost 8 bases, with 26 bases spanning the gap. The CDR3 DNA reads TGTGCCAGCACCAACCCTTCAGGAGGGCTCCTTAGGGAAGCTTTCTTT. This translates into CASTNPSGGLLREAFF.

J is TRBJ2-7 and V is TRBV10-3; TRBD2 agrees at 14 bases. This CDR3 is 16 amino acids long. V lost 4 bases to trimming and J lost 3 bases; unmatched junction nucleotides: 5. Germline V gene data show CDR1 as ENHRY and CDR2 as SYGVKD. The CDR3 coding sequence is TGTGCCATCAGTGGGGGACTAGCGGGGGAGATCTACGAGCAGTACTTC. As protein: CAISGGLAGEIYEQYF.

This clonotype was counted many times. CDR3 nucleotides: TGCAGTGCTAGAGTAGCCGGGACCAGAGGGTTCACCGGGGAGCTGTTTTTT. Translated, it gives CSARVAGTRGFTGELFF. The V call is TRBV20-1, the J call TRBJ2-2, with D possibly being TRBD1 or TRBD2 (5 bases each). The CDR3 extends over 17 amino acids. V was shortened by 1 base and J by 4 bases, with 19 bases between the two germline ends. Per the germline V gene, CDR1 is DFQATT and CDR2 is SNEGSKA (reference sequence).

This clonotype was seen only a few times. The chain is built from TRBV6-5 and TRBJ2-5, with D perhaps matching TRBD2 (5 bases). Trimming left V 2 bases short and J 2 bases short, with 9 bases between. This CDR3 comprises 14 residues. Germline V gene data show CDR1 as MNHEY and CDR2 as SVGAGI. The chain's CDR3 is CASSYGPGQETQYF. As DNA, the CDR3 is TGTGCCAGCAGTTACGGGCCGGGGCAAGAGACCCAGTACTTC.

The genes are TRBV7-9 and TRBJ2-1, with 7 bases fitting TRBD2. The junction had 4 bases not matched to a gene; V was cut back by 3 bases and J by 2 bases. CDR3 length: 15 amino acids. CDR1 SEHNR and CDR2 FQNEAQ come from the germline V gene (reference sequence). CDR3: CASSFGGYTYNEQFF. In DNA, the CDR3 is TGTGCCAGCAGCTTCGGGGGGTACACCTACAATGAGCAGTTCTTC.

The J gene is TRBJ1-6, the V gene TRBV2; D gene ambiguous. This CDR3 has 12 amino acids. V was cut by 7 bases and J by 5 bases, with 6 bases left in between. Germline V CDR1 and CDR2: SNHLY, FYNNEI. The CDR3 loop reads CASKMDNSPLHF. CDR3 sequence (DNA): TGTGCCAGCAAAATGGATAATTCACCCCTCCACTTT.

At least ten counts were recorded for this clonotype. The V call is TRBV7-9, the J call TRBJ2-2; D is undetermined. V was cut by 5 bases and J by 5 bases, with 9 bases left in between. The CDR3 runs 13 residues. Germline loops: CDR1 SEHNR, CDR2 FQNEAQ (reference sequence). The CDR3 DNA reads TGTGCCAGCAGCCGCCGCGATACCGGGGAGCTGTTTTTT. It codes for CASSRRDTGELFF.

The chain combines TRBV20-1 with TRBJ2-7; 16 bases align to TRBD2. The length of the CDR3 is 18 residues. Germline V gene sequence: CDR1 DFQATT, CDR2 SNEGSKA (reference sequence). The junction had 10 bases not matched to a gene; V was cut back by 5 bases and J by 0 bases. CDR3 nucleotide sequence: TGCAGTGCTGAAACGGGACTAGCGGGGGGGCGATTCTCCTACGAGCAGTACTTC. Translation: CSAETGLAGGRFSYEQYF.

This clonotype was seen at least ten times. The V call is TRBV14, the J call TRBJ1-1, with a possible D match to TRBD1 (5 bases). There are 11 residues in the CDR3. CDR1 and CDR2 (germline): SGHDN, FVKESK. V dropped 3 bases and J dropped 6 bases, with 5 bases sitting between them. The CDR3 loop is CASSQGPEAFF. Written as DNA, the CDR3 is TGTGCCAGCAGCCAGGGACCTGAAGCTTTCTTT.

The sample holds many counts of this clonotype. The chain combines TRBV3-1 with TRBJ1-2; unclear D gene. The CDR3 runs 13 residues. From germline, CDR1 is LGHDT and CDR2 YNNKEL (reference sequence). Trimming cost V 2 bases and J 4 bases, with 8 bases left between them. CDR3 sequence (DNA): TGTGCCAGCAGCCAACAACCTTCCTATGGCTACACCTTC. It specifies CASSQQPSYGYTF.

This clonotype occurred many times. The CDR3 is CSVRPGTGHTDTQYF. DNA for the CDR3: TGCAGCGTTCGTCCCGGGACAGGCCACACAGATACGCAGTATTTT. This chain links TRBV29-1 with TRBJ2-3; 8 nucleotides align to TRBD1. Germline lookup yields CDR1 SQVTM and CDR2 ANQGSEA. This CDR3 contains 15 residues. Losses at the gene ends were 5 bases for V and 2 bases for J; bases not matched to a gene: 9.

The V and J genes are TRBV6-2 or TRBV6-3 and TRBJ1-5, with 7 bases matching TRBD1. The CDR3 covers 12 residues. Trimming cost V 8 bases and J 2 bases; bases outside gene matches: 0. From germline, CDR1 is MNHEY and CDR2 SVGEGT. The CDR3 DNA reads TGTGCCAGCGACAGGGGCAATCAGCCCCAGCATTTT. It translates to CASDRGNQPQHF.

This chain connects TRBV29-1 to TRBJ1-5; D gene uncertain. This CDR3 has 14 amino acids. The germline CDR1 and CDR2 sequences are SQVTM and ANQGSEA. Trimming stripped 4 bases from V and 6 bases from J, with 16 bases between. Here the CDR3 reads CSVVWEGVGQPQHF. Here the CDR3 DNA reads TGCAGCGTTGTCTGGGAGGGAGTCGGTCAGCCCCAGCATTTT. Filled out from reference TRBV29-1 and TRBJ1-5, the complete variable domain reads SAVISQKPSRDICQRGTSLTIQCQVDSQVTMMFWYRQQPGQSLTLIATANQGSEATYESGFVIDKFPISRPNLTFSTLTVSNMSPEDSSIYLCSVVWEGVGQPQHFGDGTRLSIL.

The genes are TRBV12-3 or TRBV12-4 and TRBJ1-2; D is perhaps TRBD1 (6 bases). Trimming removed 5 bases from V and 2 bases from J, with 30 bases in between. The length of the CDR3 is 20 residues. Here the CDR3 DNA reads TGTGCCAGCAGTCCGGGGGGGCGGGTAGTAAGTTCCCCCTTGAACTATGGCTACACCTTC. Its protein is CASSPGGRVVSSPLNYGYTF.

J is TRBJ2-6 and V is TRBV28; D remains unclear. Trimming shortened V by 4 bases and J by 0 bases, and 10 bases separated the two germline ends. The CDR3 runs to 16 residues. The V gene's germline CDR1 is MDHEN and CDR2 SYDVKM. CDR3 sequence: CASSSPPGSGANVLTF. The CDR3 DNA sequence: TGTGCCAGCAGTTCCCCCCCGGGCTCTGGGGCCAACGTCCTGACTTTC.

The chain combines TRBV4-3 with TRBJ2-2; maybe TRBD1 (6 bases). V lost 0 bases to trimming and J lost 1 base, with 12 bases between them. The CDR3 length is 17 residues. Germline loops: CDR1 LGHNA, CDR2 YSLEER. In DNA, the CDR3 is TGCGCCAGCAGCCAAGACCGGGACATCGTGAACACCGGGGAGCTGTTTTTT. It yields the protein CASSQDRDIVNTGELFF.

There are many counts of this clonotype. The chain employs TRBV6-1 and TRBJ1-5; D unclear. CDR1 MNHNS and CDR2 SASEGT come from the germline V gene. Trimming removed 4 bases at V and 8 bases at J, with 12 bases between. This CDR3 has 13 amino acids. The CDR3 spells CASSGRSFEPQHF. The CDR3 bases are TGTGCCAGCAGTGGCAGGTCGTTCGAGCCCCAGCATTTT.

This clonotype occurred a few times. The gene calls are TRBV6-6 and TRBJ1-6, with D hard to call. V was shortened by 2 bases and J by 5 bases, with 7 bases between the two germline ends. Per germline, CDR1 MNHNY and CDR2 SVGAGI (reference sequence). This CDR3 contains 14 residues. The CDR3 region is CASSYQSHNSPLHF. The CDR3 DNA sequence: TGTGCCAGCAGTTACCAGAGCCATAATTCACCCCTCCACTTT.

This clonotype was detected many times. V gene TRBV2 combines with J gene TRBJ1-1; D gene uncertain. CDR1 is SNHLY, CDR2 FYNNEI, per germline. CDR3 length: 13 amino acids. V gave up 0 bases and J gave up 8 bases, with 10 bases separating them. CDR3 amino acids: CASSEARGGEAFF. For the CDR3, the DNA is TGTGCCAGCAGTGAAGCCCGGGGAGGGGAAGCTTTCTTT.

This clonotype was seen ten or more times. The DNA of the CDR3 is TGTGCCACCAAGGACAAAAGCTATAATTCACCCCTCCACTTT. It specifies CATKDKSYNSPLHF. V is TRBV12-3 or TRBV12-4 and J is TRBJ1-6, with a possible D match to TRBD1 (5 bases). CDR3 length: 14 amino acids. V was trimmed by 10 bases and J by 3 bases, leaving 13 bases between them.

V usage is TRBV12-3 or TRBV12-4 and J usage is TRBJ2-3; 10 bases line up with TRBD2. There are 14 residues in the CDR3. After removal of 7 bases from V and 5 bases from J, the junction contained 6 bases not matched to a gene. The CDR3 DNA is TGTGCCAGCAACTGGCTAGCGGGGGAAGATACGCAGTATTTT. Encoded protein: CASNWLAGEDTQYF.

The sample holds a few counts of this clonotype. V gene TRBV12-3 or TRBV12-4 combines with J gene TRBJ1-1; 7 nucleotides align to TRBD1. V shed 8 bases and J 0 bases; nucleotides not matched to a gene: 6. The CDR3 length is 14 residues. The CDR3 DNA sequence: TGTGCCAGCTGGCACAGGGGTCTGAACACTGAAGCTTTCTTT. This sequence encodes CASWHRGLNTEAFF.